This T cell receptor (beta chain) came from a study of OX40 agonist ivuxolimab in advanced cancers. Study results and limitations: Both CD4+ and CD8+ T cell populations in blood had undergone clonal expansion by week 6 at 0.1 to 3.0 mg/kg.

Clones were sequenced by immunoSEQ multiplex PCR, and TCRdb holds only the in-frame ones, with some missing. The sample yields 40,000 to 55,000 clones, 88% seen once. The germline V and J ends were trimmed by 7 bases and 0 bases, with 19 bases remaining between them. The CDR3 length is 16 residues. Germline CDR1 ENHRY, CDR2 SYGVKD. To note about this clone: Its antigen is currently unknown.

V gene TRBV10-3 combines with J gene TRBJ2-7, with D possibly called TRBD1 or TRBD2 (5 bases each). This specimen was CD4+ or CD8+ T cells sorted from blood, taken in a trial of the OX40 agonist ivuxolimab. The clonotype comes from an adult with an advanced solid tumor such as melanoma, head and neck, liver or kidney cancer. The CDR3 DNA follows: TGTGCCATCAAAGACCCCGGGACGGCGGGCTCCTACGAGCAGTACTTC. Translating gives CAIKDPGTAGSYEQYF.